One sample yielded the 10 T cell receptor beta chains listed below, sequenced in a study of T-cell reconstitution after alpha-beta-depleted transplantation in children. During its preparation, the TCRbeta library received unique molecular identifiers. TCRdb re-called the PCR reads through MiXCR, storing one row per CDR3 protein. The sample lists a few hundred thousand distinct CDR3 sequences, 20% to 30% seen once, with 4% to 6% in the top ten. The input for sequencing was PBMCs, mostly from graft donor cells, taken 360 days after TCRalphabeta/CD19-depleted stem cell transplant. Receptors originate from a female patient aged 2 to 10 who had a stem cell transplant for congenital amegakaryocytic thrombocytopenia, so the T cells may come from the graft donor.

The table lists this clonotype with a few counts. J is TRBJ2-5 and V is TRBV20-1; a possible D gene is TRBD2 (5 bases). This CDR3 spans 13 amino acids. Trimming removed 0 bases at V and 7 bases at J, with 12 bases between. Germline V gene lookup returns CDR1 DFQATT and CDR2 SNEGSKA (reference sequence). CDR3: CSARDRGRGTQYF. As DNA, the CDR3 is TGCAGTGCTAGAGATCGTGGCCGGGGGACCCAGTACTTC.

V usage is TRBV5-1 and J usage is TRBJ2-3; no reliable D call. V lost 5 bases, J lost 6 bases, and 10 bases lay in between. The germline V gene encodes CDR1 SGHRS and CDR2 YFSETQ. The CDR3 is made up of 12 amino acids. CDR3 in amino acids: CASSLTSDTQYF. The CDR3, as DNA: TGCGCCAGCAGTTTAACCTCGGATACGCAGTATTTT.

DNA of the CDR3: TGTGCCAGCGCCCTTGGGCAGCGCTATGGCTACACCTTC. It encodes CASALGQRYGYTF. This rearrangement joins TRBV12-3 or TRBV12-4 to TRBJ1-2; no definite D call. Trimming removed 8 bases from V and 4 bases from J, with 14 bases in between. CDR3 length equals 13 residues.

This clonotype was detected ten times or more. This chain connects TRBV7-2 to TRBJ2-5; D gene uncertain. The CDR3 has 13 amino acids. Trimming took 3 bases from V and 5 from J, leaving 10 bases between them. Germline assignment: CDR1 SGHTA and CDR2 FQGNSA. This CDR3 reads CASSFGVMETQYF. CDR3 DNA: TGTGCCAGCAGCTTCGGCGTTATGGAGACCCAGTACTTC.

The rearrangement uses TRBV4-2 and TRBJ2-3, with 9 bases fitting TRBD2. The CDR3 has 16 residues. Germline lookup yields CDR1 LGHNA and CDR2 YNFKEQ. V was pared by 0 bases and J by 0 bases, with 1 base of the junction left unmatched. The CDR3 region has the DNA TGTGCCAGCAGCCAAGAGCTAGCGGGGAGCACAGATACGCAGTATTTT. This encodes CASSQELAGSTDTQYF.

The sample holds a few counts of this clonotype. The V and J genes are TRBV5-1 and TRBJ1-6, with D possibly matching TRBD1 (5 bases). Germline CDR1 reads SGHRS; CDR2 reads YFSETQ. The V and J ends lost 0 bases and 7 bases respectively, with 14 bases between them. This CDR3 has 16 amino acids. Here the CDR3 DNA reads TGCGCCAGCAGCTTGGACCCAGGACAAGGGAATTCACCCCTCCACTTT. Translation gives CASSLDPGQGNSPLHF.

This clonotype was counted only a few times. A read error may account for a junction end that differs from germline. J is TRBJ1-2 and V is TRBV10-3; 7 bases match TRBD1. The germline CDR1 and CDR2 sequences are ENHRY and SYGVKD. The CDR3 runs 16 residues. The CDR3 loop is CAISGSPPGGNYGYTF. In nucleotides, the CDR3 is TGTGCCATCAGTGGATCCCCCCCAGGGGGTAACTATGGCTACACTTTC.

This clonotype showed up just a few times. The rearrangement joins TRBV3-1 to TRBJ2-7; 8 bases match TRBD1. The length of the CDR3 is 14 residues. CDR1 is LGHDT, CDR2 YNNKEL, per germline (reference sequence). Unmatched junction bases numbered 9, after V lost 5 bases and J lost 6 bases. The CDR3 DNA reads TGTGCCAGCAGCTTCGACAGGGGATTAGGCGAGCAGTACTTC. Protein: CASSFDRGLGEQYF.

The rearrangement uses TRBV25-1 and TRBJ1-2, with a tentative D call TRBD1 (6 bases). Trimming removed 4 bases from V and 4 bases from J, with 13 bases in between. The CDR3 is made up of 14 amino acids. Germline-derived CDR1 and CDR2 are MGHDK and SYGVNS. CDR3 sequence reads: CASSGGQRSYGYTF. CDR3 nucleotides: TGTGCCAGCAGTGGCGGACAGAGATCCTATGGCTACACCTTC.

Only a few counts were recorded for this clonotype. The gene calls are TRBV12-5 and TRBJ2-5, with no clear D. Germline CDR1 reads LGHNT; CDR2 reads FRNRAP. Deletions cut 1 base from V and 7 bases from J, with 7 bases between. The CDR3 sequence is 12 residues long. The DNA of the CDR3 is TGTGCTAGTGGTTTGGAAATAGGGACCCAGTACTTC. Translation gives CASGLEIGTQYF. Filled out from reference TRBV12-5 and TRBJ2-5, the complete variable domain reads DARVTQTPRHKVTEMGQEVTMRCQPILGHNTVFWYRQTMMQGLELLAYFRNRAPLDDSGMPKDRFSAEMPDATLATLKIQPSEPRDSAVYFCASGLEIGTQYFGPGTRLLVL.